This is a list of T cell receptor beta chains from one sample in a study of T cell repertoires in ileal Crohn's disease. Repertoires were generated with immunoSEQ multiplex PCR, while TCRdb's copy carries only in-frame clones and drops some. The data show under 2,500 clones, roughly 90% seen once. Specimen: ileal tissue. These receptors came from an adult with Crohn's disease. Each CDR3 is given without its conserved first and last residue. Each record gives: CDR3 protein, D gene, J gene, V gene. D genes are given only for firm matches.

CDR3: ASSLGHLTEAF; D: .; J: TRBJ1-1; V: TRBV6-5
CDR3: ASSKQTVSGNTIY; D: .; J: TRBJ1-3; V: TRBV2
CDR3: ASSYKGGGYT; D: .; J: TRBJ1-2; V: TRBV6-5
CDR3: ASSQVRDIGNSPLH; D: .; J: TRBJ1-6; V: TRBV4-2
CDR3: ASSLGKAGGGETQY; D: TRBD2; J: TRBJ2-5; V: TRBV7-2
CDR3: ASSLNEKLF; D: .; J: TRBJ1-4; V: TRBV2
CDR3: ASSPTSGEGGEKLF; D: .; J: TRBJ1-4; V: TRBV7-9
CDR3: ASSLNGSGSYNSPLH; D: .; J: TRBJ1-6; V: TRBV7-7
CDR3: ASGGGSGANVLT; D: TRBD2; J: TRBJ2-6; V: TRBV27
CDR3: ASSLSDLGPGGYT; D: .; J: TRBJ1-2; V: TRBV11-2
CDR3: ASSIRQEAF; D: .; J: TRBJ1-1; V: TRBV19
CDR3: AMGGAPGQPQH; D: .; J: TRBJ1-5; V: TRBV10-3
CDR3: ASSASGTTNYGYT; D: .; J: TRBJ1-2; V: TRBV27
CDR3: ASSRGLGDSHTEAF; D: .; J: TRBJ1-1; V: TRBV7-2
CDR3: ASSLRRQGAPFNPGNTIY; D: TRBD1; J: TRBJ1-3; V: TRBV7-6
CDR3: ASSPIGGPGPGELF; D: .; J: TRBJ2-2; V: TRBV18
CDR3: ASERQGPNEQF; D: TRBD1; J: TRBJ2-1; V: TRBV6-6
CDR3: ASSVSDRRVTEAF; D: TRBD1; J: TRBJ1-1; V: TRBV9
CDR3: ASSFSRGGGYT; D: .; J: TRBJ1-2; V: TRBV5-4
CDR3: ASSTRQGAYEQY; D: TRBD1; J: TRBJ2-7; V: TRBV4-1